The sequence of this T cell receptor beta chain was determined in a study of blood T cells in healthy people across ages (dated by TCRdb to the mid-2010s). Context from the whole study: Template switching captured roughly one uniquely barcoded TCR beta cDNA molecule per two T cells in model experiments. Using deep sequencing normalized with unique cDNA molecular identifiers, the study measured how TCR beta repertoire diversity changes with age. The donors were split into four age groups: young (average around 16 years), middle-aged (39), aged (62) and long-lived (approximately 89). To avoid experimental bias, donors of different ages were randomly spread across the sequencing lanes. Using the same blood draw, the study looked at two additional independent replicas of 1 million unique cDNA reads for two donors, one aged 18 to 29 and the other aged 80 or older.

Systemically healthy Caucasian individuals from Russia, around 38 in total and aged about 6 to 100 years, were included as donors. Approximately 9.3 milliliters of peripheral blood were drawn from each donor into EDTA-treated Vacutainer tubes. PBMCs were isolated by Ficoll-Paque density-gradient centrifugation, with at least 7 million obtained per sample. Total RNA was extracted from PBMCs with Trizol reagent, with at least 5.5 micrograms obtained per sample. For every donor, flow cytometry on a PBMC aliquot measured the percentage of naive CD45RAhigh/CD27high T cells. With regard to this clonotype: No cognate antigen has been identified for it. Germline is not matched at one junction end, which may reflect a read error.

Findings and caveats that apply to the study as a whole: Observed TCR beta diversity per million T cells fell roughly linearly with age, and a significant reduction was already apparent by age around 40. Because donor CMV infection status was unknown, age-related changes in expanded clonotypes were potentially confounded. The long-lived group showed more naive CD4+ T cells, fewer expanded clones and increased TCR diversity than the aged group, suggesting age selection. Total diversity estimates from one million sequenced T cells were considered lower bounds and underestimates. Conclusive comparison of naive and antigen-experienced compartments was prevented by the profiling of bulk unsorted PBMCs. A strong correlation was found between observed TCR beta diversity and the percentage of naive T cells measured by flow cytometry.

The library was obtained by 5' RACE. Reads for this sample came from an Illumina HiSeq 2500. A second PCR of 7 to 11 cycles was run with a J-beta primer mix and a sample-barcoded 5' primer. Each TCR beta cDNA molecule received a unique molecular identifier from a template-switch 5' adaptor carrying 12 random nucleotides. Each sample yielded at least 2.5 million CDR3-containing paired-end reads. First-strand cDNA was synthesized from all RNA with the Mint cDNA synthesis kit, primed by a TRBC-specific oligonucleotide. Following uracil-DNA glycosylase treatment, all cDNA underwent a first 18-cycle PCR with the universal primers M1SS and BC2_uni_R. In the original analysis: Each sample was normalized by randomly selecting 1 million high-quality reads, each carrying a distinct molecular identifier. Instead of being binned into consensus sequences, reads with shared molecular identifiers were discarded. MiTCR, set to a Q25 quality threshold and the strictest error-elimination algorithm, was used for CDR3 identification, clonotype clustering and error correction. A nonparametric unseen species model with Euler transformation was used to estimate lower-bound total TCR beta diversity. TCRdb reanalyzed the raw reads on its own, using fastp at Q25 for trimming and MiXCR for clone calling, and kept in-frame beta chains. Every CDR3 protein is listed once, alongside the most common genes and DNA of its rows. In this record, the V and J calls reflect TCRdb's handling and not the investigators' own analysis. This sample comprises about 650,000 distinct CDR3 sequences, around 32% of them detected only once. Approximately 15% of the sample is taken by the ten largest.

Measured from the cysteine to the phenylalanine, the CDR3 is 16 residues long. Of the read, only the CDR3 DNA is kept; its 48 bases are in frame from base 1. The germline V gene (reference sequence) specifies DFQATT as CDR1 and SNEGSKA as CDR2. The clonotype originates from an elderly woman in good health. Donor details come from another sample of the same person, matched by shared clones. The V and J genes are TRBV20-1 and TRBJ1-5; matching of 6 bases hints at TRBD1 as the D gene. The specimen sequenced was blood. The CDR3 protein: CSAIGVRDKKNQPRHF. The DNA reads TGTAGTGCTATAGGTGTAAGGGACAAGAAGAATCAGCCCCGGCATTTT.